This TCR beta chain was captured in a study of T cells in Graves' hyperthyroidism and ophthalmopathy (dated by TCRdb to between 2018 and 2020). With regard to the full study: Peripheral blood was collected at initial diagnosis, before any treatment. A discovery cohort of about a hundred patients, about 40 with Graves' ophthalmopathy and approximately 55 with stable Graves' hyperthyroidism, was used to find distinguishing TCR V-J signatures. An independent validation cohort of around 20 hyperthyroidism patients and more than 15 patients who later progressed to ophthalmopathy tested prospective prediction of ophthalmopathy. For training and testing, the 95 to 100 patients in the discovery cohort were randomly divided in a 7:3 ratio. The study also compared thyroid tissue and blood T-cell repertoires from a handful of Graves' hyperthyroidism patients. After blood sampling, hyperthyroidism patients were treated with methimazole at a starting dose of 30 mg daily, and ophthalmopathy patients were treated with high-dose intravenous methylprednisolone. The paper reports TCR Vbeta CDR3 sequencing of 140 or so peripheral blood samples: some 41 ophthalmopathy, fewer than 80 hyperthyroidism and approximately 17 progressor patients. Results the study describes overall, beyond this receptor: In cross-validation, a model built on a 13 V-J signature told ophthalmopathy apart from stable hyperthyroidism with 85% to 90% sensitivity and 81% to 82% specificity, and in testing the same model reached 80%/75%. No statistical method was used to set the sample size in advance, and investigators knew the group allocation. During validation, the model predicted progression to ophthalmopathy a median of roughly 7.1 months ahead of onset, with almost 71% sensitivity and 72% to 80% specificity. Most expanded thyroid clonotypes (frequency above 0.001) were also found in blood, which suggests that blood repertoires may mirror thyroid immune responses.

Hyperthyroidism patients were newly diagnosed, with disease duration under 2 months, and aged 18 to 65 years. Exclusion was applied to patients with uncontrolled infections, other autoimmune diseases, pregnancy or lactation. Diagnoses were established on the basis of clinical symptoms, serum thyroxine and TRAb, thyroid ultrasound, and orbital computed tomography. For progressor patients, blood was drawn at the first diagnosis of hyperthyroidism, before any ophthalmopathy symptoms had appeared. Ficoll-Paque density gradient centrifugation was used to isolate PBMCs from around 10 ml of fresh peripheral blood. Patients classed as progressors first received a Graves' hyperthyroidism diagnosis and then went on to develop ophthalmopathy during follow-up. Total RNA was extracted with Trizol reagent, and quality was checked on an Agilent 2100 Bioanalyzer. This clonotype was counted at least ten times. Its specific antigen is unknown. No per-base quality is available; no much larger clone lies one base away.

Amplification of TCR beta CDR3 regions was carried out from RNA transcripts. The first round of RT-PCR for the TCR CDR3 was performed with the HTBI primer set and the Qiagen OneStep RT-PCR kit. Libraries were constructed in a second round of multiplex PCR, after which size selection and purification were carried out. Sequencing of the libraries was done on an Illumina HiSeq2000 using paired-end 100 bp reads. On the authors' methods: SOAPnuke was used to process the raw data, with reads discarded if the reads contained adapters or uncalled bases, had a mean Phred below 15, or lacked an exact constant-primer or identifier match. High-quality paired reads were merged using COPE v1.2.5, and each unique nucleotide sequence was defined as a clonotype. MiTCR v1.1 was used to align clonotypes to the IMGT TRBV, TRBD and TRBJ reference segments. The analysis was restricted to V-J combinations with a frequency above 0.0001, which together covered approximately 99% of the repertoires. A TCS score was defined as the ratio of F50 (clonal expansion) to E x V (chaos), with BLOSUM62-based TCRdist applied between CDR3 peptides within each V-J. Welch's t-statistics and random forest reduced 500 to 550 V-J features to roughly 13, which were used in a naive Bayes classifier (R e1071). TCRdb reanalyzed the raw reads on its own, using fastp at Q25 for trimming and MiXCR for clone calling, and kept in-frame beta chains. Rows merge per CDR3 protein into single entries with the most common DNA and genes. The V and J calls come from TCRdb's annotation, not from the publication. Across this sample there are 370,000 or so distinct CDR3 sequences, with roughly 13% seen only once. The ten largest clones capture roughly 20% of the sample.

V gives up 2 bases and J gives up 0 bases, and the segment between their germline ends measures 4 bases. Taken from cysteine to phenylalanine, the CDR3 has 14 residues. Just CDR3 DNA is preserved here, 42 bases in frame from base 1. The germline V gene specifies KGHDR as CDR1 and SFDVKD as CDR2. Sequenced sample: blood. This receptor was identified in a man aged 30 to 39 with Graves' hyperthyroidism that later progressed to Graves' ophthalmopathy. The chain is encoded by TRBV24-1 joined to TRBJ1-5, with an unclear D gene assignment. The sequenced DNA: TGTGCCACCAGTGATTGGGATAGCAATCAGCCCCAGCATTTT. It specifies CATSDWDSNQPQHF.